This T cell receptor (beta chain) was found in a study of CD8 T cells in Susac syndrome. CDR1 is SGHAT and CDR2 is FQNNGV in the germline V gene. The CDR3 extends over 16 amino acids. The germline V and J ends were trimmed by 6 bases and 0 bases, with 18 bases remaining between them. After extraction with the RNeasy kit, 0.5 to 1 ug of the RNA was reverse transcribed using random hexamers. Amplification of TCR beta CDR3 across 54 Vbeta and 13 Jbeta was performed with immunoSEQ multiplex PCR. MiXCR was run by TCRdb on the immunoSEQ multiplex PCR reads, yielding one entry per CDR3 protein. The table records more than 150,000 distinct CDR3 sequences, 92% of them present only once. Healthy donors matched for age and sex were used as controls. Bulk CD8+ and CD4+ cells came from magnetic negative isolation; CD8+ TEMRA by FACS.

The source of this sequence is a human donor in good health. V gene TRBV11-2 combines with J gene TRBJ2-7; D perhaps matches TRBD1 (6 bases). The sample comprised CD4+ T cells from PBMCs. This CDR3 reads CASRKGQGPYSYEQYF. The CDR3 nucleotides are TGTGCCAGCAGAAAAGGGCAGGGGCCGTACTCCTACGAGCAGTACTTC.